Listed here are 18 T cell receptor beta chains from one sample, sequenced in a study of immune cell composition in non-small cell lung cancer. Normal lung sampling was at least 3 cm from the tumour, as distant as possible. The repertoire was sequenced with immunoSEQ multiplex PCR; TCRdb's copy has only in-frame clones and lacks some. The repertoire holds around 1,900 clones, with about three quarters as singletons. The sequenced sample was non-adjacent lung tissue. Receptors were obtained from a human donor with non-small cell lung cancer.

The chain is built from TRBV19 and TRBJ2-7, with TRBD1 matching 7 bases. The CDR3 spans 15 residues. Germline trimming cut 1 base from V and 1 base from J; bases unmatched to any gene: 4. The germline V gene encodes CDR1 LNHDA and CDR2 SQIVND (reference sequence). CDR3 amino acids: CASSIGQGSSYEQYF. The CDR3 bases are TGTGCCAGTAGTATAGGACAGGGATCTTCCTACGAGCAGTACTTC.

J is TRBJ1-5 and V is TRBV5-5; TRBD1 is a possible D gene (5 bases). Trimming stripped 7 bases from V and 0 bases from J, with 11 bases between. Germline V gene data show CDR1 as SGHKS and CDR2 as YYEKEE (reference sequence). The CDR3 extends over 14 amino acids. The DNA of the CDR3 is TGTGCCAGCTGCGGGACGGCTAGCAATCAGCCCCAGCATTTT. Translating it yields CASCGTASNQPQHF.

This clone was detected only once. The chain is built from TRBV19 and TRBJ2-7, with D possibly TRBD2 on 7 matching bases. Germline values: CDR1 LNHDA, CDR2 SQIVND (reference sequence). The CDR3 runs 14 residues. The germline V and J ends were trimmed by 10 bases and 3 bases, with 19 bases remaining between them. The CDR3 region is CATKRGAEVYEQYF. CDR3 coding DNA: TGTGCCACTAAACGGGGGGCAGAAGTCTACGAGCAGTACTTC.

The CDR3 region is CASSLMTGGYGYTF. The CDR3 DNA sequence: TGTGCCAGCAGCTTAATGACAGGGGGCTATGGCTACACCTTC. This chain uses TRBV5-6 with TRBJ1-2; 9 nucleotides match TRBD1. V gave up 2 bases and J gave up 4 bases; unmatched junction bases: 3. From germline, CDR1 is SGHDT and CDR2 YYEEEE. This CDR3 region has 14 residues. Based on the CDR3 plus reference TRBV5-6 and TRBJ1-2, the full variable domain is DAGVTQSPTHLIKTRGQQVTLRCSPKSGHDTVSWYQQALGQGPQFIFQYYEEEERQRGNFPDRFSGHQFPNYSSELNVNALLLGDSALYLCASSLMTGGYGYTFGSGTRLTVV.

The chain uses TRBV6-1 and TRBJ1-2; no clear D gene. V lost 5 bases and J lost 1, with 8 bases in between. CDR3 length equals 13 residues. The germline V gene encodes CDR1 MNHNS and CDR2 SASEGT. The CDR3 sequence is CASSPSLNYGYTF. CDR3 bases: TGTGCCAGCAGTCCCAGTCTTAACTATGGCTACACCTTC.

The chain joins TRBV28 to TRBJ2-1, with TRBD2 matching 8 bases. In germline, CDR1 is MDHEN, CDR2 SYDVKM. The CDR3 is 15 residues long. J was trimmed by 10 bases and V by 4 bases; bases with no gene match: 12. Here the CDR3 reads CASSSLAAGIREQFF. The CDR3 bases are TGTGCCAGCAGTTCACTAGCGGCGGGGATCCGGGAGCAGTTCTTC.

This chain connects TRBV7-9 to TRBJ2-1, with D possibly matching TRBD2 (6 bases). This CDR3 spans 16 amino acids. Germline V gene sequence: CDR1 SEHNR, CDR2 FQNEAQ (reference sequence). Between the trimmed V and J ends, which lost 5 bases and 5 bases, there was a span of 19 bases. The DNA for the CDR3 is TGTGCCAGCAGCCCAGGGACTTTTGTGAGCAACAATGAGCAGTTCTTC. Protein product: CASSPGTFVSNNEQFF.

The gene calls are TRBV15 and TRBJ1-1; no definite D call. This CDR3 has 14 amino acids. The V end was cut by 0 bases, the J end by 8 bases, with 13 bases between. CDR1 LNHNV and CDR2 YYDKDF come from the germline V gene (reference sequence). Here the CDR3 reads CATSRELLTAEAFF. The CDR3 DNA reads as TGTGCCACCAGCAGAGAATTGTTAACTGCGGAAGCTTTCTTT. The whole variable domain, filled in from reference TRBV15 and TRBJ1-1, reads DAMVIQNPRYQVTQFGKPVTLSCSQTLNHNVMYWYQQKSSQAPKLLFHYYDKDFNNEADTPDNFQSRRPNTSFCFLDIRSPGLGDTAMYLCATSRELLTAEAFFGQGTRLTVV.

This clone has a single count. The V call is TRBV10-1, the J call TRBJ2-4, with 12 nucleotides matching TRBD1. Germline V gene sequence: CDR1 WNHNN, CDR2 SYGVQD (reference sequence). The CDR3 is 21 residues long. V lost 9 bases, J lost 3 bases, and 24 bases stayed unmatched. The CDR3 DNA follows: TGCGCCAGGACCCTCGAGAGAGAAGGGACAGGGGGCAACTACTACAAAAACATTCAGTACTTC. As protein: CARTLEREGTGGNYYKNIQYF.

V and J are TRBV2 and TRBJ1-4; a weak D match, TRBD1 (6 bases). V lost 7 bases and J lost 1, with 16 bases in between. Germline V lookup: CDR1 SNHLY, CDR2 FYNNEI. The CDR3 has 16 amino acids. This CDR3 reads CASTLGGARTNEKLFF. CDR3 bases: TGTGCCAGCACCCTGGGGGGGGCCCGAACTAATGAAAAACTGTTTTTT.

The chain joins TRBV5-1 to TRBJ2-5, with D unresolved. The CDR3 spans 13 residues. V was trimmed by 3 bases and J by 2 bases, leaving 8 bases between them. Per germline, CDR1 SGHRS and CDR2 YFSETQ. The CDR3 loop is CASSSLTQETQYF. DNA of the CDR3: TGCGCCAGCAGCTCCTTGACACAAGAGACCCAGTACTTC.

The chain uses TRBV9 and TRBJ1-2, with D possibly TRBD1 on 6 matching bases. V lost 4 bases to trimming and J lost 5 bases, with 15 bases between them. Per the germline V gene, CDR1 is SGDLS and CDR2 is YYNGEE. The CDR3 is 14 amino acids. As DNA, the CDR3 is TGTGCCAGCAGCCCACGTGTAGGGGGTTATGGCTACACCTTC. This translates into CASSPRVGGYGYTF.

This chain links TRBV7-2 with TRBJ1-1, with a weak D call TRBD1 (6 bases). The CDR3 length is 15 residues. Trimming removed 2 bases from V and 10 bases from J, with 20 bases in between. In germline, CDR1 is SGHTA, CDR2 FQGNSA. The chain's CDR3 is CASSLSPGGSKGAFF. In nucleotides, the CDR3 is TGTGCCAGCAGCTTATCCCCGGGGGGCTCCAAAGGAGCTTTCTTT. The whole variable domain, remainder taken from reference TRBV7-2 and TRBJ1-1, is GAGVSQSPSNKVTEKGKDVELRCDPISGHTALYWYRQSLGQGLEFLIYFQGNSAPDKSGLPSDRFSAERTGGSVSTLTIQRTQQEDSAVYLCASSLSPGGSKGAFFGQGTRLTVV.

This clone was picked up a small number of times. The CDR3, as DNA: TGTGCCAGCAGCTCCCCCGGGACAGGGCGATACGAGCAGTACTTC. It codes for CASSSPGTGRYEQYF. The chain uses TRBV7-9 and TRBJ2-7; 9 nucleotides agree with TRBD1. After removal of 4 bases from V and 4 bases from J, the junction contained 8 bases not matched to a gene. This CDR3 is built from 15 residues. Germline V gene lookup returns CDR1 SEHNR and CDR2 FQNEAQ (reference sequence). The full variable domain, in which reference TRBV7-9 and TRBJ2-7 provide the parts outside the CDR3, is DTGVSQNPRHKITKRGQNVTFRCDPISEHNRLYWYRQTLGQGPEFLTYFQNEAQLEKSRLLSDRFSAERPKGSFSTLEIQRTEQGDSAMYLCASSSPGTGRYEQYFGPGTRLTVT.

The chain employs TRBV10-3 and TRBJ1-2; 10 nucleotides line up with TRBD1. The V segment lost 2 bases and the J segment 1 base; nucleotides outside the gene matches: 1. The CDR3 runs to 15 residues. Germline V gene sequence: CDR1 ENHRY, CDR2 SYGVKD. In DNA form, the CDR3 reads TGTGCCATCAGTGAGGGGACAGGGGATAACTATGGCTACACCTTC. It specifies CAISEGTGDNYGYTF.

The chain employs TRBV7-9 and TRBJ1-5; 8 bases fit TRBD1. Trimming removed 5 bases from V and 4 bases from J; junction bases left unmatched: 4. The germline CDR1 and CDR2 sequences are SEHNR and FQNEAQ (reference sequence). The CDR3 extends over 14 amino acids. The CDR3 spells CASSRTGPNQPQHF. The CDR3 DNA follows: TGTGCCAGCAGCCGGACAGGGCCTAATCAGCCCCAGCATTTT.

The chain is built from TRBV28 and TRBJ1-1; weak D call: TRBD1 (6 bases). Per the germline V gene, CDR1 is MDHEN and CDR2 is SYDVKM. This CDR3 region has 14 residues. V was cut by 6 bases and J by 5 bases, with 16 bases left in between. The CDR3 sequence is CASSQGRSGTEAFF. The CDR3 nucleotides are TGTGCCAGCAGCCAGGGGCGGAGCGGTACTGAAGCTTTCTTT.

The V and J genes are TRBV19 and TRBJ2-3, with 8 bases aligning to TRBD2. This CDR3 comprises 18 residues. In germline, CDR1 is LNHDA, CDR2 SQIVND (reference sequence). V dropped 3 bases and J dropped 2; count of bases not matched to a gene: 13. CDR3 in amino acids: CASSIGPTSGSSTDTQYF. The CDR3 DNA follows: TGTGCCAGTAGTATTGGCCCGACGAGCGGGAGCTCCACAGATACGCAGTATTTT.